Listed here are 21 T cell receptor beta chains from one sample, sequenced in a study of T cells in Graves' hyperthyroidism and ophthalmopathy. Amplified TCR beta CDR3 regions derived from RNA transcripts. First-round RT-PCR with HTBI primers amplified the TCR CDR3 region. A single record per CDR3 protein comes from TCRdb applying MiXCR to the multiplex PCR reads. In the table there are under 450,000 distinct CDR3 sequences, about a sixth of which are singletons. Input material: blood. The receptor source for this set is a woman in her 30s with Graves' hyperthyroidism that later progressed to Graves' ophthalmopathy.

Ten or more counts support this clonotype. The CDR3 is CASSLDRLAPSYEQYF. The DNA for the CDR3 is TGCGCCAGCAGCTTAGACCGACTAGCCCCTAGCTACGAGCAGTACTTC. The chain combines TRBV5-1 with TRBJ2-7, with TRBD2 identical over 7 bases. The V gene end was trimmed by 2 bases and the J gene end by 3 bases; junction bases not matched to a gene: 11. Germline V gives CDR1 SGHRS, CDR2 YFSETQ. CDR3 length: 16 residues.

This clonotype has a count of ten or more. The rearrangement joins TRBV5-5 to TRBJ2-7; unclear D gene. Germline V lookup: CDR1 SGHKS, CDR2 YYEKEE (reference sequence). CDR3 length: 15 amino acids. Between the trimmed V and J ends, which lost 5 bases and 0 bases, there was a span of 15 bases. The CDR3 nucleotides read TGTGCCAGCAGAAAAAACCCCGCAGGCTCCTACGAGCAGTACTTC. Translation gives CASRKNPAGSYEQYF.

The V gene is TRBV7-3, the J gene TRBJ2-3; D possibly uses TRBD1 or TRBD2 (5 bases each). The CDR3 contains 16 residues. Trimming removed 5 bases from V and 4 bases from J, with 19 bases in between. From germline, CDR1 is SGHTA and CDR2 FQGTGA. CDR3 residues: CASSPQNWGTPDTQYF. In nucleotides, the CDR3 is TGTGCCAGCAGCCCCCAGAATTGGGGGACCCCAGATACGCAGTATTTT. Drawing the rest from reference TRBV7-3 and TRBJ2-3, the complete variable domain is GAGVSQTPSNKVTEKGKYVELRCDPISGHTALYWYRQSLGQGPEFLIYFQGTGAADDSGLPNDRFFAVRPEGSVSTLKIQRTERGDSAVYLCASSPQNWGTPDTQYFGPGTRLTVL.

A note on this clonotype: A read error may explain this, as a much larger clone is one base away. DNA of the CDR3: TGTGCCAGCCCAAAAACACCTAACTATGGCTACACCTTC. Its translation is CASPKTPNYGYTF. This chain uses TRBV18 with TRBJ1-2; D not certain. This CDR3 comprises 13 residues. Between the trimmed V and J ends, which lost 8 bases and 0 bases, there was a span of 10 bases. Looked up from germline, CDR1 is KGHSH and CDR2 is LQKENI. Supplemented by reference TRBV18 and TRBJ1-2, the full variable domain reads NAGVMQNPRHLVRRRGQEARLRCSPMKGHSHVYWYRQLPEEGLKFMVYLQKENIIDESGMPKERFSAEFPKEGPSILRIQQVVRGDSAAYFCASPKTPNYGYTFGSGTRLTVV.

The sample holds many counts of this clonotype. The chain uses TRBV6-5 and TRBJ2-3; D remains ambiguous. The V and J ends lost 0 bases and 0 bases respectively, with 13 bases between them. Germline loops: CDR1 MNHEY, CDR2 SVGAGI. This CDR3 is built from 17 residues. The CDR3, as DNA: TGTGCCAGCAGTTACTCGGTTGATGGTGTAAGCACAGATACGCAGTATTTT. Its protein product is CASSYSVDGVSTDTQYF.

As concerns this clonotype: This could be a read error, since a much larger clone is one nucleotide away. The rearrangement links TRBV29-1 to TRBJ1-4; D gene ambiguous. The CDR3 totals 14 residues. Germline values: CDR1 SQVTM, CDR2 ANQGSEA. Between the trimmed V and J ends, which lost 7 bases and 4 bases, there was a span of 16 bases. This CDR3 is CSAVPRPRNEKLFF. The CDR3 DNA reads as TGCAGCGCAGTACCTAGACCCCGTAATGAAAAACTGTTTTTT. The full variable domain, in which reference TRBV29-1 and TRBJ1-4 provide the parts outside the CDR3, is SAVISQKPSRDICQRGTSLTIQCQVDSQVTMMFWYRQQPGQSLTLIATANQGSEATYESGFVIDKFPISRPNLTFSTLTVSNMSPEDSSIYLCSAVPRPRNEKLFFGSGTQLSVL.

This clonotype was detected ten times or more. The V gene is TRBV20-1, the J gene TRBJ2-7, with D unclear. This CDR3 is built from 16 residues. Trimming took off 6 bases at V and 6 bases at J, with 27 bases between the two ends. Germline loops: CDR1 DFQATT, CDR2 SNEGSKA (reference sequence). The CDR3 here is CSAIEQVSVTILEQYF. DNA for the CDR3: TGCAGTGCGATAGAGCAGGTGAGCGTCACTATCCTCGAGCAGTACTTC.

This clonotype was counted ten times or more. This chain links TRBV2 with TRBJ2-5; TRBD1 might be the D (6 bases). Germline assignment: CDR1 SNHLY and CDR2 FYNNEI. Trimming removed 3 bases from V and 2 bases from J, with 10 bases in between. The CDR3 runs to 14 residues. The CDR3 region has the DNA TGTGCCAGCAGTGATAGGGGGTTGCAAGAGACCCAGTACTTC. Its translation is CASSDRGLQETQYF.

This clonotype was observed many times. The rearrangement links TRBV3-1 to TRBJ1-6; the D is unclear. The CDR3 covers 12 residues. With 0 bases removed from V and 9 bases from J, the gap between germline ends came to 3 bases. Germline lookup yields CDR1 LGHDT and CDR2 YNNKEL (reference sequence). The CDR3 spells CASSQEGSPLHF. The DNA of the CDR3 is TGTGCCAGCAGCCAAGAGGGTTCACCCCTCCACTTT.

This clonotype was picked up many times. The genes are TRBV7-9 and TRBJ2-3; maybe TRBD1 (6 bases). This CDR3 has 16 residues. Trimming left V 6 bases short and J 4 bases short, with 20 bases between. Per germline, CDR1 SEHNR and CDR2 FQNEAQ (reference sequence). In DNA, the CDR3 is TGTGCCAGCAGGGATCGGGACACCCTCGGGGCAGATACGCAGTATTTT. This sequence encodes CASRDRDTLGADTQYF.

In this sample, this clonotype turned up many times. V usage is TRBV20-1 and J usage is TRBJ2-1; D is undetermined. V shed 2 bases and J shed 2 bases, with 10 bases lying between them. From germline, CDR1 is DFQATT and CDR2 SNEGSKA (reference sequence). This CDR3 spans 14 amino acids. CDR3 amino acids: CSARIGLTYNEQFF. The CDR3 DNA sequence: TGCAGTGCTAGAATCGGGTTAACCTACAATGAGCAGTTCTTC.

This chain joins TRBV19 and TRBJ1-5; TRBD1 might be the D (5 bases). This CDR3 region has 17 residues. V was pared by 2 bases and J by 0 bases, with 14 bases between. Germline V lookup: CDR1 LNHDA, CDR2 SQIVND (reference sequence). CDR3 nucleotides: TGTGCCAGTAGTATACGAGGGGCGGTAAGTAGCAATCAGCCCCAGCATTTT. Amino acids: CASSIRGAVSSNQPQHF.

This clonotype was seen ten or more times. The chain links TRBV6-1 to TRBJ1-1; 8 positions match TRBD1. Germline lookup yields CDR1 MNHNS and CDR2 SASEGT. V dropped 1 base and J dropped 4; count of bases not matched to a gene: 8. There are 16 residues in the CDR3. The CDR3 region is CASSEVVVGQGTEAFF. The CDR3 nucleotides are TGTGCCAGCAGTGAAGTGGTAGTAGGACAGGGCACTGAAGCTTTCTTT.

In its sample, this clonotype was seen a few times. The chain combines TRBV5-4 with TRBJ1-6; a weak D match, TRBD1 (5 bases). The CDR3 loop spans 14 amino acids. Trimming cost V 10 bases and J 8 bases, with 19 bases left between them. Germline V gives CDR1 SGHNT, CDR2 YYREEE (reference sequence). The CDR3 coding sequence is TGTGCCTGGGGGTCCCGCGAACCATATTCACCCCTCCACTTT. Translated: CAWGSREPYSPLHF.

A remark on this clonotype: The conserved closing phenylalanine or tryptophan is absent in this CDR3, likely reflecting a read error. The J gene is TRBJ2-1, the V gene TRBV29-1; 8 nucleotides line up with TRBD2. The V gene end was trimmed by 7 bases and the J gene end by 7 bases; junction bases not matched to a gene: 9. CDR1 is SQVTM and CDR2 is ANQGSEA in the germline V gene. This CDR3 region has 13 residues. CDR3 protein: CSGLGGGWNEQFS. For the CDR3, the DNA is TGCAGCGGGCTCGGCGGGGGGTGGAATGAGCAGTTCTCC.

The chain couples TRBV12-3 or TRBV12-4 to TRBJ1-1; a possible D gene is TRBD1 (5 bases). This CDR3 is built from 15 residues. V shed 8 bases and J shed 1 base, with 17 bases lying between them. The CDR3 DNA follows: TGTGCCAGCGGCTCGACAGACCGTAGGAACACTGAAGCTTTCTTT. Amino acid sequence: CASGSTDRRNTEAFF.

This clonotype has at least ten counts. The CDR3: CASSQRGIRADTQYF. CDR3 nucleotide sequence: TGTGCCAGCAGCCAAAGGGGGATACGGGCAGATACGCAGTATTTT. The rearrangement uses TRBV3-1 and TRBJ2-3; TRBD1 is a possible D gene (6 bases). Trimming stripped 2 bases from V and 4 bases from J, with 13 bases between. The CDR3 runs 15 residues. Germline values: CDR1 LGHDT, CDR2 YNNKEL (reference sequence).

The V call is TRBV27, the J call TRBJ1-2, with D perhaps matching TRBD1 (5 bases). Germline CDR1 MNHEY, CDR2 SMNVEV (reference sequence). The CDR3 extends over 14 amino acids. The V and J ends lost 5 bases and 1 base respectively, with 11 bases between them. The CDR3 DNA follows: TGTGCCAGCAGTAGACAGCCGTTTAACTATGGCTACACCTTC. Translated, it gives CASSRQPFNYGYTF.

The table lists this clonotype with many counts. The gene calls are TRBV6-5 and TRBJ1-2; D is ambiguous. V gave up 2 bases and J gave up 8 bases, with 15 bases separating them. This CDR3 spans 14 amino acids. Germline values: CDR1 MNHEY, CDR2 SVGAGI. CDR3 coding DNA: TGTGCCAGCAGTTACCCCGGGTGGGAAGGAGGCTACACCTTC. This translates into CASSYPGWEGGYTF.

This clonotype showed up many times. J is TRBJ2-1 and V is TRBV2; 7 nucleotides agree with TRBD2. The CDR3 runs to 13 residues. Trimming took 8 bases from V and 8 from J; bases not matched to a gene: 9. The germline V gene encodes CDR1 SNHLY and CDR2 FYNNEI. CDR3 region: CASLGLRKDEQFF. The CDR3 bases are TGTGCCAGCTTGGGACTACGGAAGGATGAGCAGTTCTTC.

This clonotype was recorded a few times. The V and J genes are TRBV5-8 and TRBJ1-6; TRBD1 agrees at 8 bases. V gave up 4 bases and J gave up 4 bases; unmatched junction bases: 7. The CDR3 has 16 amino acids. Germline V gene data show CDR1 as SGHTS and CDR2 as YDEGEE. CDR3 sequence: CASSEKTGDYNSPLHF. CDR3 sequence (DNA): TGTGCCAGCAGCGAAAAGACAGGGGATTATAATTCACCCCTCCACTTT.